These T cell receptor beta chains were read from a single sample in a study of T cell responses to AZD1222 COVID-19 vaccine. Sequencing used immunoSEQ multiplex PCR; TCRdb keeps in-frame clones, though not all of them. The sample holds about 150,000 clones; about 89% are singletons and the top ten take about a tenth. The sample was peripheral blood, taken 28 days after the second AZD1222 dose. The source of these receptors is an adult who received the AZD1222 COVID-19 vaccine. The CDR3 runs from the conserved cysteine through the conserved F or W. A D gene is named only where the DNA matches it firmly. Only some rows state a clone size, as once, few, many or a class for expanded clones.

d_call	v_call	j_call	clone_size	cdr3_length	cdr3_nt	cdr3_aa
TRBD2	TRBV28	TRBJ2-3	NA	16	TGTGCCAGCAGTTTGCCTAGCGGGAGGGCTCAAAATACGCAGTATTTT	CASSLPSGRAQNTQYF
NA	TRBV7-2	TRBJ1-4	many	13	TGTGCCAGCAGCTTACGAACTAATGAAAAACTGTTTTTT	CASSLRTNEKLFF
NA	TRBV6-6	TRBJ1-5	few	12	TGTGCCAGCAGTGCGGCCAATCAGCCCCAGCATTTT	CASSAANQPQHF
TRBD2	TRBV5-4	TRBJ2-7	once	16	TGTGCCAGCAGCTTGGCCAAGACTAGCGGGAGTTTCGAGCAGTACTTC	CASSLAKTSGSFEQYF
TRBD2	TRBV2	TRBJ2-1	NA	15	TGTGCCAGCAGCGGACTAGCGGGGAGCTACAATGAGCAGTTCTTC	CASSGLAGSYNEQFF
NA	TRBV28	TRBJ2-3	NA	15	TGTGCCAGCAGTGTGGGAGGCCTAGTCACAGATACGCAGTATTTT	CASSVGGLVTDTQYF
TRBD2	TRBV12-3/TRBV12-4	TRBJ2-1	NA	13	TGTGCCAGCTGGGAGGGTGTAACGGGTGAGCAGTTCTTC	CASWEGVTGEQFF
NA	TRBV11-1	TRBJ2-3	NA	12	TGTGCCAGCGCTCCGGTTGGAGATACGCAGTATTTT	CASAPVGDTQYF
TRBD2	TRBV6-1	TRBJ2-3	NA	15	TGTGCCAGCAGTGACCTAGCGGGAAGTTCGGGTACGCAGTATTTT	CASSDLAGSSGTQYF
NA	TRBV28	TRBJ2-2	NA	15	TGTGCCAGCAGTCACAGTTTCACGGCGTCCGGGGAGCTGTTTTTT	CASSHSFTASGELFF
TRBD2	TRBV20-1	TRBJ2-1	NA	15	TGCAGTGCTAGTCGGCCTAGCGGGAGTAGTCATGAGCAGTTCTTC	CSASRPSGSSHEQFF
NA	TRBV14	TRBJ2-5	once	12	TGTGCCAGCAGCCAAGATGTAGAGACCCAGTACTTC	CASSQDVETQYF
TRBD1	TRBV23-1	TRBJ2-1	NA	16	TGCGCCAGCTCTACCCCCTGGACAGGGGTCGTCAATGAGCAGTTCTTC	CASSTPWTGVVNEQFF
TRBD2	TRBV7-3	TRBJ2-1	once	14	TGTGCCAGCAGCGGATACGCGGGTGCGGGAGCGCAGTTCTTC	CASSGYAGAGAQFF
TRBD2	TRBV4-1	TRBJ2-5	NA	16	TGCGCCAGCAGCCAACCAAGCGGGAGGGGCAGAGAGACCCAGTACTTC	CASSQPSGRGRETQYF
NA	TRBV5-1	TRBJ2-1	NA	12	TGCGCCAGCAGCTTGGGAGCGGGTGAACAGTTCTTC	CASSLGAGEQFF
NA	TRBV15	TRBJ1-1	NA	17	TGTGCCACCAGCAGAGGGTCGGCGGGGGGAAAGGACACTGAAGCTTTCTTT	CATSRGSAGGKDTEAFF
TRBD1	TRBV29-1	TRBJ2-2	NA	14	TGCAGCGTAGGACAGGGGGGGAACACCGGGGAGCTGTTTTTT	CSVGQGGNTGELFF
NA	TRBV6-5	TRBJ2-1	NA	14	TGTGCCAGCAGTTACGGGAATGGGTACAATGAGCAGTTCTTC	CASSYGNGYNEQFF
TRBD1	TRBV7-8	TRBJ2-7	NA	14	TGTGCCAGCAGCTCGCGGACAGGTTTAGTCGAGCAGTACTTC	CASSSRTGLVEQYF
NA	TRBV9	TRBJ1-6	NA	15	TGTGCCAGCAGCGTAGAGGGCCGGCCTAATTCACCCCTCCACTTT	CASSVEGRPNSPLHF
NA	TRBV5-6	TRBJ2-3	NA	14	TGTGCCAGCAGCTTGGGGTTAGCTGCGGATACGCAGTATTTT	CASSLGLAADTQYF
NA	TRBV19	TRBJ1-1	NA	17	TGTGCCAGTAGTCTTAGAGGGGTTGACGGGAGGAACACTGAAGCTTTCTTT	CASSLRGVDGRNTEAFF
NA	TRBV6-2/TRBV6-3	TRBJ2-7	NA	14	TGTGCCAGCAGTTACTCGGATCTAAACTACGAGCAGTACTTC	CASSYSDLNYEQYF
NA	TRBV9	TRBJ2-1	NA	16	TGTGCCAGCAGCCCTCGTGGGGGAGTCGGTACGAATGAGCAGTTCTTC	CASSPRGGVGTNEQFF
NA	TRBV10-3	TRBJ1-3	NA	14	TGTGCCATCAAATCAGGCCAACCTGGAAACACCATATATTTT	CAIKSGQPGNTIYF
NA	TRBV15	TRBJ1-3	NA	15	TGTGCCACCAGCAGAGATCGGGGCTCTGGAAACACCATATATTTT	CATSRDRGSGNTIYF
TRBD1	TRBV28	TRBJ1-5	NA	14	TGTGCCAGCAGCCCCGGGACAGGGTATCAGCCCCAGCATTTT	CASSPGTGYQPQHF
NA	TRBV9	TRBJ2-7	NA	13	TGTGCCAGCGCTCAGGGGATGGGGTACGAGCAGTACTTC	CASAQGMGYEQYF